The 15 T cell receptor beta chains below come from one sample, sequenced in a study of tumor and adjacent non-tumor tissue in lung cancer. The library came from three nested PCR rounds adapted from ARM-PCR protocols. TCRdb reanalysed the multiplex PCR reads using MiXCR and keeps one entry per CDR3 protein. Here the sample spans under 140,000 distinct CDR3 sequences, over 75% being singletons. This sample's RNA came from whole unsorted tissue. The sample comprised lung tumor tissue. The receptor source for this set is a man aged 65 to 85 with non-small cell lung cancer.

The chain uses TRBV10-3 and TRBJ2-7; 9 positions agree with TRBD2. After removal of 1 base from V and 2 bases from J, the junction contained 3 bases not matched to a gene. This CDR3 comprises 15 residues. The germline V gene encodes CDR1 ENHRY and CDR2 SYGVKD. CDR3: CAISEYPSGTYEQYF. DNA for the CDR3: TGTGCCATCAGTGAGTATCCTAGCGGGACCTACGAGCAGTACTTC.

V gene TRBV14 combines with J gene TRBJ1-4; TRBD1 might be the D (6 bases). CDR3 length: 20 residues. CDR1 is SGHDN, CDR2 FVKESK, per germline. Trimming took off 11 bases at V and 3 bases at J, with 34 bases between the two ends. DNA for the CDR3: TGTGCCGCCAGCCTAACTCGGTGGTCAGGGCCCAGGGGAGCTAATGAAAAACTGTTTTTT. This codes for CAASLTRWSGPRGANEKLFF.

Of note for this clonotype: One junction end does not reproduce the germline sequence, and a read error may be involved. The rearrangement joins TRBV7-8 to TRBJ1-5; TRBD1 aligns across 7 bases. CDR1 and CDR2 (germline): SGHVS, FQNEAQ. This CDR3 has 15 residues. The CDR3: CVSSGTENSNQPQHF. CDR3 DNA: TGTGTCAGCAGCGGGACAGAGAATAGCAATCAGCCCCAGCATTTT.

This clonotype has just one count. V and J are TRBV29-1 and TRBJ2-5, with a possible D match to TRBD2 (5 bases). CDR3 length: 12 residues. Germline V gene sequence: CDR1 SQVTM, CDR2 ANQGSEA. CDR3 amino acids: CNGERRGETQYF. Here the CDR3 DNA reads TGCAACGGGGAACGAAGAGGGGAGACCCAGTACTTC.

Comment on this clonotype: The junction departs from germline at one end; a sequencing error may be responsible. CDR3 nucleotide sequence: TGTGCCAGCAGCGGGCTAGTGGGAGTGGTGAAGACCCAATACTTC. It translates to CASSGLVGVVKTQYF. V is TRBV12-3 or TRBV12-4 and J is TRBJ2-5; D may be TRBD2 (5 bases). This CDR3 contains 15 residues.

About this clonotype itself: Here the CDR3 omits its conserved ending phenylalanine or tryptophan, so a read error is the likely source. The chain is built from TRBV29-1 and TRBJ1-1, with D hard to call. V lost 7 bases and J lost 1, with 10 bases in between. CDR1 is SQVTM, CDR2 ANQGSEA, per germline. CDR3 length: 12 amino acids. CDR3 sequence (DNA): TGCAGCGCCAGACCTGGGAACACTGAAGCTTTCCTT. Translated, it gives CSARPGNTEAFL.

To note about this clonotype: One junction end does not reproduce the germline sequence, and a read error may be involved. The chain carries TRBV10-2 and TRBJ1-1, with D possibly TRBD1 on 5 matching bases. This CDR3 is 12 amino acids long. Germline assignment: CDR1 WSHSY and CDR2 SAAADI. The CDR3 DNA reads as TGCGCCAGCAGGGTCAGGGCCGCTGAAGCTATCTTT. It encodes CASRVRAAEAIF.

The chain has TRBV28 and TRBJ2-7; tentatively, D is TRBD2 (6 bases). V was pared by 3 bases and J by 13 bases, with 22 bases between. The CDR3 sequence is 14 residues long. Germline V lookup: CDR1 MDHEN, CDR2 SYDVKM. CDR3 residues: CASSFMEGRPNHYF. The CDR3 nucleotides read TGTGCCAGCAGTTTTATGGAGGGTCGTCCGAACCATTACTTC. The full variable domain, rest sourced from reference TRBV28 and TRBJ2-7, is DVKVTQSSRYLVKRTGEKVFLECVQDMDHENMFWYRQDPGLGLRLIYFSYDVKMKEKGDIPEGYSVSREKKERFSLILESASTNQTSMYLCASSFMEGRPNHYFGPGTRLTVT.

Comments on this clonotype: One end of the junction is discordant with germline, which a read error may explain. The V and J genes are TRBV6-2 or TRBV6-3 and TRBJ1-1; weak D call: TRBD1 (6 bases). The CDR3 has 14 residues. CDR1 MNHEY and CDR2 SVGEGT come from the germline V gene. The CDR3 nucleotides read TGTGCCAGCAGTTCCACAGGGCTGAGCACTGAAGCTTTGTTT. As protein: CASSSTGLSTEALF.

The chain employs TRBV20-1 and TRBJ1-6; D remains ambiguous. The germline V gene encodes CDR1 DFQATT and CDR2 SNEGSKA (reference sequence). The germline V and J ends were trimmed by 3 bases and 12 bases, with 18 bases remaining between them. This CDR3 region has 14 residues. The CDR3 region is CSASGRFGGLPLHF. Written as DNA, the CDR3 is TGCAGTGCTAGTGGCAGGTTTGGTGGTTTACCCCTCCACTTT.

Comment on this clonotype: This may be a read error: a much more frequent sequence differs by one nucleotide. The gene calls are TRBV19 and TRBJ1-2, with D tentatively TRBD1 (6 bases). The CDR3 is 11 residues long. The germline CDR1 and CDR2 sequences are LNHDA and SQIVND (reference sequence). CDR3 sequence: CVSSWRQDYTF. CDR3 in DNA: TGTGTCAGTAGTTGGCGACAGGACTACACCTTC.

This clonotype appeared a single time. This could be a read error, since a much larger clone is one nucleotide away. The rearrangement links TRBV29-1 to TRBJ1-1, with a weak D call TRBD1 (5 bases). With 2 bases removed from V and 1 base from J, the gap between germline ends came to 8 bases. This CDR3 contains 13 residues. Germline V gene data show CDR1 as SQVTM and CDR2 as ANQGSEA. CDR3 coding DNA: TGCAGCGTTGAAAGGGGTACGAACACTGAAGCTTTCTTT. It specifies CSVERGTNTEAFF.

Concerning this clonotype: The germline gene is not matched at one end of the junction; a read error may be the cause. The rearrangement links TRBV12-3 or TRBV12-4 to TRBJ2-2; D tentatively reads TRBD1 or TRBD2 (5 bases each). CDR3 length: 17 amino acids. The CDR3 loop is CASTSTGGAGNTGEMFF. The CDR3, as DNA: TGTGCCAGCACCTCCACAGGTGGGGCAGGGAACACCGGGGAGATGTTTTTT.

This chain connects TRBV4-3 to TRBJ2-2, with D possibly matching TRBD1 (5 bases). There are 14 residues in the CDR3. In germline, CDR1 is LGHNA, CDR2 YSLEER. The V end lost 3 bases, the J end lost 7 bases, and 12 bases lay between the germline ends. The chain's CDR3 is CASSHEGVIGELFF. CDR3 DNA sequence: TGCGCCAGCAGCCATGAAGGGGTCATCGGGGAGCTGTTTTTT.

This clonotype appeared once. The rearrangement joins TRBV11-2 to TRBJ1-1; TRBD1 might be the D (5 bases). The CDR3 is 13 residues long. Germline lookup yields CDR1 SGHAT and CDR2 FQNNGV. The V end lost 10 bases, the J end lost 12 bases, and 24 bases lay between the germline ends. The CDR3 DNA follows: TGTGCCAACAACTTAAGGACATGCGATAAACCTTTCTTT. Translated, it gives CANNLRTCDKPFF.